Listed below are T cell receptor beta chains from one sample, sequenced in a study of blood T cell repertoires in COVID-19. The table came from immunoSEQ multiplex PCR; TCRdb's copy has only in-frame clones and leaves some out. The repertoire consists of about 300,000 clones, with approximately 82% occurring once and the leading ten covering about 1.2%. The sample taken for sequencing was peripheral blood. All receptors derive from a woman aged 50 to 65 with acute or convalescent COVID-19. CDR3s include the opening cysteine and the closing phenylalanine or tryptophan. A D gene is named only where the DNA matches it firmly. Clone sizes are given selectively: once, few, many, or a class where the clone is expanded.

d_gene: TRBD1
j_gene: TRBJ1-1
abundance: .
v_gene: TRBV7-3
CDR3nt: TGTGCCAGCAGCTCGACAGGGGGCGGCCGCACTGAAGCTTTCTTT
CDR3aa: CASSSTGGGRTEAFF

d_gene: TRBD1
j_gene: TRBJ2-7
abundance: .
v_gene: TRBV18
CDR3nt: TGTGCCAGCTCACCGGCCTCGGGACAGATCTACGAGCAGTACTTC
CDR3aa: CASSPASGQIYEQYF

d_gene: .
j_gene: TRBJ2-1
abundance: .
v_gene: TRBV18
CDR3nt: TGTGCCAGCTCACCCCCCGGCAGGGAAGGGGAGCAGTTCTTC
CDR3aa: CASSPPGREGEQFF

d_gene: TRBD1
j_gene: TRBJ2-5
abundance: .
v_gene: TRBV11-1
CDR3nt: TGTGCCAGCACCGATAATCAAGGGGGCGGAGAGACCCAGTACTTC
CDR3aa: CASTDNQGGGETQYF

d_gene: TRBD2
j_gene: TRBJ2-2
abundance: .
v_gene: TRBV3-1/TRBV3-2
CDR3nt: TGTGCCAGCAGCCAATACGGACTAGCGGGAGGGCGGAACGGGGAGCTGTTTTTT
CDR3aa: CASSQYGLAGGRNGELFF

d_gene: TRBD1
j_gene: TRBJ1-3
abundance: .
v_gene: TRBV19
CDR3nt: TGTGCCAGTAACGGGGACAGGCTTTTCTCTGGAAACACCATATATTTT
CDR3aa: CASNGDRLFSGNTIYF

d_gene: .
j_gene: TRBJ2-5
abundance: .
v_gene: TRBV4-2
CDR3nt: TGTGCCAGCAGCCAAGATCTCGTTGAAGAGACCCAGTACTTC
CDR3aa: CASSQDLVEETQYF

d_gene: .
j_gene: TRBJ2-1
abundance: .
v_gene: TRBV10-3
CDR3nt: TGTGCCATCAGTGGCCAAGGGCGGGGGCACTACAATGAGCAGTTCTTC
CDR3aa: CAISGQGRGHYNEQFF

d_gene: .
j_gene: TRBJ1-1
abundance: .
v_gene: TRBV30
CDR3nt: TGTGCCTGGATAAACATAGCCGAAGCTTTCTTT
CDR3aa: CAWINIAEAFF

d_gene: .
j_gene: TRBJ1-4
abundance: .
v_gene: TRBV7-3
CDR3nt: TGTGCCAGCAGCCACTTACGAGGGGAAAAACTGTTTTTT
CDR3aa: CASSHLRGEKLFF

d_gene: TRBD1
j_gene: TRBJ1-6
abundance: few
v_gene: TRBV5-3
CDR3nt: TGTGCCAGAAGGGATCCGGGACAGGGGGCAGGAAATTCACCCCTCCACTTT
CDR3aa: CARRDPGQGAGNSPLHF

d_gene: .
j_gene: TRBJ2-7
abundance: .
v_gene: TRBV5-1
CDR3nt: TGCGCCAGCAGCTTGGATGGGGCCAAGCCGCTCGGGGAGCAGTACTTC
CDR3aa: CASSLDGAKPLGEQYF

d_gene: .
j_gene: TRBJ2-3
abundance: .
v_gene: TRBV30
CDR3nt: TGTGCCTGGAGTTCACCCTGGACTGGGTACACAGATACGCAGTATTTT
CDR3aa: CAWSSPWTGYTDTQYF

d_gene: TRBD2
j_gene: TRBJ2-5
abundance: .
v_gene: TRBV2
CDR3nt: TGTGCCAGCAGTGAAGGGCTAGCGGGGCAAGAGACCCAGTACTTC
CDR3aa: CASSEGLAGQETQYF

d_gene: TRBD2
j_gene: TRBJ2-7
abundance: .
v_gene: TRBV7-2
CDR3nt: TGTGCCAGCAGCTTAGGCCGGCGGGAGACCTTCTCCTACGAGCAGTACTTC
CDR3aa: CASSLGRRETFSYEQYF

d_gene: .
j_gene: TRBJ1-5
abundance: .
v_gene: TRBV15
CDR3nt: TGTGCCACCAGCAGAGGAGAAGGAGTGAATCAGCCCCAGCATTTT
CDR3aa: CATSRGEGVNQPQHF

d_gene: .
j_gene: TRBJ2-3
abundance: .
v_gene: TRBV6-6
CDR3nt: TGTGCCAGCAGTTTGGGGAGTCCGGCAGATACGCAGTATTTT
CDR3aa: CASSLGSPADTQYF

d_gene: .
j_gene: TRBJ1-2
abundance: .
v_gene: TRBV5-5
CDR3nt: TGTGCCAGCAGCCGTGCCAGGGGAGATGGCTACACCTTC
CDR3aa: CASSRARGDGYTF

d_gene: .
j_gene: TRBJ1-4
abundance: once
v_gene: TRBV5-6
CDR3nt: TGTGCCAGCAGCTTGGATATTGTGGAGGGGTGGTCTAATGAAAAACTGTTTTTT
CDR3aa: CASSLDIVEGWSNEKLFF